This T cell receptor (beta chain) was found in a study of cytomegalovirus exposure and HLA in healthy donors. Whole-study results and caveats: In vitro experiments confirmed that three CMV-associated chains were specific for CMV antigens. Investigators reported fewer than 200 TCR beta chains as tied to cytomegalovirus.

Concerning this clone itself: Its cognate antigen is unknown.

Sequenced by immunoSEQ multiplex PCR; TCRdb stores in-frame clones only, minus some. The sample has about 160,000 clones, around nine tenths seen once. The source of this sequence is a woman aged 18-29 years in good health and CMV-seropositive. The sequencing sample was made of PBMCs.

The DNA for the CDR3 is TGTGCCAGCAGCCAAACAGGTCCCTCTGGAAACACCATATATTTT. Amino acids: CASSQTGPSGNTIYF. V gene TRBV7-2 combines with J gene TRBJ1-3, with a possible D match to TRBD1 (5 bases). With 5 bases removed from V and 0 bases from J, the gap between germline ends came to 11 bases. The V gene's germline CDR1 is SGHTA and CDR2 FQGNSA. The CDR3 length is 15 residues.